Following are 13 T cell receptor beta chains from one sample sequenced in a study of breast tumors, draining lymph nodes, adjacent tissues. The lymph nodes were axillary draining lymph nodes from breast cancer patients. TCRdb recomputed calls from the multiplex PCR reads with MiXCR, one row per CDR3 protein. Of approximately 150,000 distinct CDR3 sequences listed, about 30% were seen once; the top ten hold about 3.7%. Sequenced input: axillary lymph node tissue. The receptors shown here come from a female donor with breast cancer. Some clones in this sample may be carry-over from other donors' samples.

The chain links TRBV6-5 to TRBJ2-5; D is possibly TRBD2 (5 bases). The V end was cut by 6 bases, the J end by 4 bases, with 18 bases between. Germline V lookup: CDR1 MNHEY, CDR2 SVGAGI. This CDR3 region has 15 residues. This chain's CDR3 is CASRLLLGSAETQYF. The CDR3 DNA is TGTGCCAGCAGACTCTTATTGGGGAGCGCAGAGACCCAGTACTTC.

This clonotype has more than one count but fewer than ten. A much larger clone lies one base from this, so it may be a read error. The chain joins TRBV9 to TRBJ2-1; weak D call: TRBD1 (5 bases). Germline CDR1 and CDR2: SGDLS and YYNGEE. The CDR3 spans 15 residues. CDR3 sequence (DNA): TGTGCCAGCAGCCAGGGAAGGGGTAGCTACAATGAGCCGTTCTTC. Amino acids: CASSQGRGSYNEPFF.

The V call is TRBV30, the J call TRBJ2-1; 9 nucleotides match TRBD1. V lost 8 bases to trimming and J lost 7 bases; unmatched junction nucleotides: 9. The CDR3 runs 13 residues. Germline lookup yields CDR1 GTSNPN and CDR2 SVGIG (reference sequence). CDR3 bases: TGTGCCATCGGGACAGGGTTAGGGAATGAGCAGTTCTTC. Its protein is CAIGTGLGNEQFF. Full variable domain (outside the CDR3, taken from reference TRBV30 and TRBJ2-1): SQTIHQWPATLVQPVGSPLSLECTVEGTSNPNLYWYRQAAGRGLQLLFYSVGIGQISSEVPQNLSASRPQDRQFILSSKKLLLSDSGFYLCAIGTGLGNEQFFGPGTRLTVL.

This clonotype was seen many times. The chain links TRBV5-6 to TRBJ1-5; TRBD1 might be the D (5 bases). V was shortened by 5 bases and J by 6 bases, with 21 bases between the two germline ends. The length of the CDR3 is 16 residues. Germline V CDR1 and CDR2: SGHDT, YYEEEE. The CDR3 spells CASSSTRDGGSQPQHF. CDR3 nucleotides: TGTGCCAGCAGTTCGACCCGGGACGGGGGGAGTCAGCCCCAGCATTTT. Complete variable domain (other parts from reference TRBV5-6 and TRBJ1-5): DAGVTQSPTHLIKTRGQQVTLRCSPKSGHDTVSWYQQALGQGPQFIFQYYEEEERQRGNFPDRFSGHQFPNYSSELNVNALLLGDSALYLCASSSTRDGGSQPQHFGDGTRLSIL.

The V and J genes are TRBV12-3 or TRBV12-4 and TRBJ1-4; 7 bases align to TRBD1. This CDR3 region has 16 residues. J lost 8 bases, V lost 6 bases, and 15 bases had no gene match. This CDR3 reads CASSPGTEGLGEKLFF. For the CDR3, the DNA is TGTGCCAGCAGCCCCGGGACAGAGGGCTTGGGGGAAAAACTGTTTTTT.

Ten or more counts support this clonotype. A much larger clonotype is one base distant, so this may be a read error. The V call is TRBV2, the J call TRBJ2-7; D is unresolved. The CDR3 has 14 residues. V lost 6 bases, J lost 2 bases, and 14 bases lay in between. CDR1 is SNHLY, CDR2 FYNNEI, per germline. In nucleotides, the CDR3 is TGTGCCAGCAGCGCTAGGCAGGCTCCCTACGAGCAGTACTTC. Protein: CASSARQAPYEQYF. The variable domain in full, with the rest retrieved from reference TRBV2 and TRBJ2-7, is EPEVTQTPSHQVTQMGQEVILRCVPISNHLYFYWYRQILGQKVEFLVSFYNNEISEKSEIFDDQFSVERPDGSNFTLKIRSTKLEDSAMYFCASSARQAPYEQYFGPGTRLTVT.

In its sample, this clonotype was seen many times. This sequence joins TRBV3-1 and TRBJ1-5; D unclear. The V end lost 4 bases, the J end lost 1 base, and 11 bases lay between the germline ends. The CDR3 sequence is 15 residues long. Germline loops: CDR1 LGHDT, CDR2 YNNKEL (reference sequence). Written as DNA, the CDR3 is TGTGCCAGCAGCCCCAAAGCGGGCAGCAATCAGCCCCAGCATTTT. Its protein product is CASSPKAGSNQPQHF.

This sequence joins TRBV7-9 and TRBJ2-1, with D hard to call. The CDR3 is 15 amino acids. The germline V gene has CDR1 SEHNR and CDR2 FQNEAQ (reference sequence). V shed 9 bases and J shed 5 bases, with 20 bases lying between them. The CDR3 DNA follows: TGTGCCAGTATTCGTGGCCAAAAGTTAAACAATGAGCAGTTCTTC. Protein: CASIRGQKLNNEQFF.

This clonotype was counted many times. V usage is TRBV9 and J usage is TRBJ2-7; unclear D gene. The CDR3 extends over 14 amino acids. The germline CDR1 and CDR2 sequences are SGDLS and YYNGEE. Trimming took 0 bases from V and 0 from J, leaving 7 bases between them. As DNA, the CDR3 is TGTGCCAGCAGCGTAGAGGATAGCTCCTACGAGCAGTACTTC. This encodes CASSVEDSSYEQYF. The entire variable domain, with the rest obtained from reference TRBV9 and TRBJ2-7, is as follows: DSGVTQTPKHLITATGQRVTLRCSPRSGDLSVYWYQQSLDQGLQFLIQYYNGEERAKGNILERFSAQQFPDLHSELNLSSLELGDSALYFCASSVEDSSYEQYFGPGTRLTVT.

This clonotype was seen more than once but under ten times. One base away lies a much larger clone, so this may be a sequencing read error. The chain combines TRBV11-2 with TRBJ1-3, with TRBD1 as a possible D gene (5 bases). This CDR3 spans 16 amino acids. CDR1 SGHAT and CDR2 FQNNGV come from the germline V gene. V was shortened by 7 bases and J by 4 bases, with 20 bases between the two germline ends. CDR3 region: CASTRDRTSLGNTIYF. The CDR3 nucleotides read TGTGCCAGCACCCGTGACAGAACATCCCTCGGAAACACCATATATTTT.

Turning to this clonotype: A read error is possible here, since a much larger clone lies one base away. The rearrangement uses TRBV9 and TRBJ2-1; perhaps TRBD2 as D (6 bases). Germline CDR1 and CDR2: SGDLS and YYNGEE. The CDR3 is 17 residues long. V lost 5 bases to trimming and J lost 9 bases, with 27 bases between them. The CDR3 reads CASSAESLAYAFAEQFF. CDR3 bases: TGTGCCAGCAGTGCGGAATCTCTAGCGTATGCCTTTGCTGAGCAGTTCTTC.

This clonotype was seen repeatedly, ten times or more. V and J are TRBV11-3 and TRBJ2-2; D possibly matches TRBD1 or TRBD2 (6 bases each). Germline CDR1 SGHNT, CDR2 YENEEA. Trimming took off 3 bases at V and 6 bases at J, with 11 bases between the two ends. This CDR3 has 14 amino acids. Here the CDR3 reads CASSLMGGPGELFF. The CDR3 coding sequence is TGTGCCAGCAGCTTGATGGGGGGCCCCGGGGAGCTGTTTTTT.

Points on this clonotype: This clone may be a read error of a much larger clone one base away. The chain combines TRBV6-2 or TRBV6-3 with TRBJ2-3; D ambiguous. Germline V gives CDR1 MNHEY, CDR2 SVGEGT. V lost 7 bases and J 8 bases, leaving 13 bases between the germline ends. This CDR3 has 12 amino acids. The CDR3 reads CASTPGVATQYF. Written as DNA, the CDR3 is TGTGCCAGCACCCCTGGGGTTGCTACGCAGTATTTT.